These 24 T cell receptor beta chains share one sample of origin, sequenced in a study of Ad26.COV2.S vaccination and SARS-CoV-2 variants. This table comes from immunoSEQ multiplex PCR, and its TCRdb copy is limited to in-frame clones, with some not included. Among 500,000 or so clones listed, approximately 90% were seen once. The treatment is: roughly 18 received Ad26.COV2.S at low or high dose, single or two shots; about 5 received placebo; per-sample allocation not given. Samples came from day 63 after the first vaccine or placebo injection. Here the sequenced sample was peripheral blood, taken in a trial of Ad26.COV2.S vaccine versus placebo. The receptor set was obtained from a person aged 18-65 years who received the Ad26.COV2.S COVID-19 vaccine or a placebo.

The rearrangement links TRBV4-1 to TRBJ2-5; 12 nucleotides line up with TRBD1. Trimming at V came to 1 base and at J to 13 bases, leaving 10 bases not matched to a gene. Per germline, CDR1 MGHRA and CDR2 YSYEKL. This CDR3 is built from 15 residues. CDR3 sequence reads: CASSQAPGTGGVLYF. The CDR3 nucleotides are TGCGCCAGCAGCCAAGCCCCGGGGACAGGGGGCGTTTTGTACTTC.

Concerning this clone: The sample holds other DNA sequences that translate to the same CDR3. This chain joins TRBV28 and TRBJ2-7; D unresolved. With 5 bases removed from V and 3 bases from J, the gap between germline ends came to 8 bases. Germline CDR1 MDHEN, CDR2 SYDVKM. This CDR3 spans 12 amino acids. CDR3 protein: CASSPPYYEQYF. In nucleotides, the CDR3 is TGTGCCAGCAGTCCCCCCTACTACGAGCAGTACTTC.

The CDR3 here is CASTPDRSYNEQFF. For the CDR3, the DNA is TGTGCCAGCACCCCGGACCGCTCCTACAATGAGCAGTTCTTC. The chain joins TRBV7-2 to TRBJ2-1; D unclear. Trimming stripped 7 bases from V and 0 bases from J, with 10 bases between. This CDR3 comprises 14 residues. Germline CDR1 is SGHTA and CDR2 is FQGNSA.

The genes are TRBV28 and TRBJ1-6, with D unresolved. Trimming left V 3 bases short and J 6 bases short, with 12 bases between. Germline V gene sequence: CDR1 MDHEN, CDR2 SYDVKM. The CDR3 loop spans 15 amino acids. CDR3 DNA sequence: TGTGCCAGCAGTTTTGGCGGTTTTTTTAATTCACCCCTCCACTTT. Encoded protein: CASSFGGFFNSPLHF.

J is TRBJ1-1 and V is TRBV18; 8 nucleotides agree with TRBD1. The ends lost 5 bases at V and 4 bases at J; junction bases unmatched: 6. CDR3 length: 14 amino acids. Germline V gives CDR1 KGHSH, CDR2 LQKENI. This chain's CDR3 is CASSSRTGSTEAFF. As DNA, the CDR3 is TGTGCCAGCTCATCCAGGACAGGGAGCACTGAAGCTTTCTTT.

V gene TRBV19 combines with J gene TRBJ2-1, with 9 bases fitting TRBD1. The germline gives CDR1 LNHDA, CDR2 SQIVND (reference sequence). V lost 4 bases and J lost 2; bases outside the gene matches: 6. The CDR3 is 16 amino acids. The CDR3 spells CASSNDRGSTYNEQFF. Here the CDR3 DNA reads TGTGCCAGTAGTAATGACAGGGGGAGTACCTACAATGAGCAGTTCTTC.

The V and J genes are TRBV29-1 and TRBJ1-1; no reliable D call. Germline V gene lookup returns CDR1 SQVTM and CDR2 ANQGSEA. The CDR3 has 13 amino acids. Between the trimmed V and J ends, which lost 8 bases and 2 bases, there was a span of 15 bases. CDR3 residues: CSSLAGFNTEAFF. CDR3 in DNA: TGCAGCTCCCTGGCGGGTTTTAACACTGAAGCTTTCTTT.

This chain connects TRBV29-1 to TRBJ1-1; 7 bases map to TRBD1. There are 16 residues in the CDR3. J gave up 3 bases and V 5 bases, and 15 bases lay outside the gene matches. Germline V gene lookup returns CDR1 SQVTM and CDR2 ANQGSEA. Here the CDR3 reads CSVPRDSGFWDTEAFF. The CDR3 DNA reads as TGCAGCGTTCCCCGGGACAGCGGATTTTGGGACACTGAAGCTTTCTTT. The whole variable domain, filled in from reference TRBV29-1 and TRBJ1-1, reads SAVISQKPSRDICQRGTSLTIQCQVDSQVTMMFWYRQQPGQSLTLIATANQGSEATYESGFVIDKFPISRPNLTFSTLTVSNMSPEDSSIYLCSVPRDSGFWDTEAFFGQGTRLTVV.

This clone occurred once. The chain links TRBV6-5 to TRBJ1-1; TRBD1 agrees at 8 bases. Germline CDR1 is MNHEY and CDR2 is SVGAGI. CDR3 length: 13 residues. Trimming removed 6 bases from V and 1 base from J; junction bases left unmatched: 1. DNA for the CDR3: TGTGCCAGCAGAGGGACAGGGAACACTGAAGCTTTCTTT. Protein sequence: CASRGTGNTEAFF.

The V call is TRBV11-2, the J call TRBJ1-1, with D unresolved. The germline V gene encodes CDR1 SGHAT and CDR2 FQNNGV. V was pared by 0 bases and J by 7 bases, with 12 bases between. This CDR3 region has 14 residues. In DNA, the CDR3 is TGTGCCAGCAGCTTAGATCCCCGAATCAGTGAAGCTTTCTTT. Translated: CASSLDPRISEAFF.

The chain recombines TRBV28 with TRBJ1-2; 9 bases are a match to TRBD1. Germline loops: CDR1 MDHEN, CDR2 SYDVKM. The CDR3 contains 17 residues. With 4 bases clipped from V and 0 bases from J, the junction kept 9 bases outside the gene matches. CDR3: CASSWGGQGSSNYGYTF. CDR3 bases: TGTGCCAGCAGTTGGGGGGGACAGGGAAGCTCTAACTATGGCTACACCTTC.

This chain links TRBV18 with TRBJ2-2; weak D call: TRBD1 (5 bases). This CDR3 spans 14 amino acids. The germline V and J ends were trimmed by 8 bases and 1 base, with 11 bases remaining between them. From germline, CDR1 is KGHSH and CDR2 LQKENI. CDR3 coding DNA: TGTGCCAGCCTCCCCAGGGTGAACACCGGGGAGCTGTTTTTT. This gives the protein CASLPRVNTGELFF. The entire variable domain, with the rest obtained from reference TRBV18 and TRBJ2-2, is as follows: NAGVMQNPRHLVRRRGQEARLRCSPMKGHSHVYWYRQLPEEGLKFMVYLQKENIIDESGMPKERFSAEFPKEGPSILRIQQVVRGDSAAYFCASLPRVNTGELFFGEGSRLTVL.

The rearrangement links TRBV19 to TRBJ2-7, with 9 nucleotides matching TRBD2. Trimming at V came to 3 bases and at J to 4 bases, leaving 7 bases not matched to a gene. Germline loops: CDR1 LNHDA, CDR2 SQIVND (reference sequence). The CDR3 runs to 15 residues. The CDR3 protein is CASSMGSGRGYEQYF. The CDR3 region has the DNA TGTGCCAGTAGTATGGGTAGCGGGAGAGGTTACGAGCAGTACTTC.

The chain combines TRBV6-1 with TRBJ2-1, with 8 positions matching TRBD2. Germline CDR1 is MNHNS and CDR2 is SASEGT. This CDR3 is built from 14 residues. The V gene end was trimmed by 1 base and the J gene end by 7 bases; junction bases not matched to a gene: 3. Here the CDR3 DNA reads TGTGCCAGCAGTGAAGTAGCGGGGTTGAATGAGCAGTTCTTC. Translation gives CASSEVAGLNEQFF.

The chain couples TRBV10-3 to TRBJ2-7; a weak D match, TRBD2 (6 bases). Germline V gene lookup returns CDR1 ENHRY and CDR2 SYGVKD. The CDR3 runs to 14 residues. Deletions cut 0 bases from V and 2 bases from J, with 8 bases between. This chain's CDR3 is CAISESSGPYEQYF. CDR3 nucleotides: TGTGCCATCAGTGAGTCGAGCGGGCCCTACGAGCAGTACTTC.

The V call is TRBV30, the J call TRBJ2-3; perhaps TRBD2 as D (6 bases). CDR3 length: 15 residues. Germline CDR1 and CDR2: GTSNPN and SVGIG (reference sequence). V lost 0 bases, J lost 3 bases, and 13 bases lay in between. CDR3 sequence: CAWSVPETSTDTQYF. For the CDR3, the DNA is TGTGCCTGGAGTGTACCGGAGACTAGTACAGATACGCAGTATTTT.

The chain has TRBV19 and TRBJ2-1; 8 positions match TRBD1. Losses at the gene ends were 3 bases for V and 7 bases for J; bases not matched to a gene: 8. The CDR3 has 15 residues. The germline V gene has CDR1 LNHDA and CDR2 SQIVND (reference sequence). CDR3 in DNA: TGTGCCAGTAGTATGACCCAGGGGGCGCCTAATGAGCAGTTCTTC. Its protein is CASSMTQGAPNEQFF.

The chain uses TRBV19 and TRBJ2-5; D is possibly TRBD1 (6 bases). With 6 bases removed from V and 2 bases from J, the gap between germline ends came to 7 bases. The germline gives CDR1 LNHDA, CDR2 SQIVND (reference sequence). There are 12 residues in the CDR3. The CDR3 reads CASRTGQETQYF. The CDR3 bases are TGTGCCAGTAGGACAGGTCAAGAGACCCAGTACTTC.

The rearrangement links TRBV3-1 (or the pseudogene TRBV3-2) to TRBJ2-3; no reliable D call. CDR1 is LGHDT and CDR2 is YNNKEL in the germline V gene (reference sequence). This CDR3 has 15 residues. Trimming took 0 bases from V and 3 from J, leaving 10 bases between them. CDR3 loop: CASSQEGHPTDTQYF. In nucleotides, the CDR3 is TGTGCCAGCAGCCAAGAGGGTCACCCAACAGATACGCAGTATTTT.

V usage is TRBV4-2 and J usage is TRBJ2-1; D assignment may be TRBD1 or TRBD2 (5 bases each). This CDR3 contains 12 residues. Germline CDR1 and CDR2: LGHNA and YNFKEQ. The V end was cut by 0 bases, the J end by 15 bases, with 12 bases between. The CDR3 loop is CASSQDGGRAFF. The CDR3 DNA reads as TGTGCCAGCAGCCAAGATGGGGGAAGAGCGTTCTTC.

CDR3 coding DNA: TGTGCCAGCAGCCTCGAAGATACGCAGTATTTT. The encoded protein is CASSLEDTQYF. This chain links TRBV27 with TRBJ2-3; D uncertain. The CDR3 spans 11 residues. The germline V gene has CDR1 MNHEY and CDR2 SMNVEV (reference sequence). Trimming removed 6 bases at V and 5 bases at J, with 6 bases between.

This chain uses TRBV5-1 with TRBJ2-2; TRBD2 aligns across 8 bases. The CDR3 loop spans 16 amino acids. With 2 bases clipped from V and 5 bases from J, the junction kept 8 bases outside the gene matches. Germline V gene lookup returns CDR1 SGHRS and CDR2 YFSETQ. This CDR3 is CASSFQLADDTGELFF. The CDR3 nucleotides read TGCGCCAGCAGCTTCCAACTAGCGGATGATACCGGGGAGCTGTTTTTT.

The chain carries TRBV6-1 and TRBJ1-3; tentative D call: TRBD1 (5 bases). The germline CDR1 and CDR2 sequences are MNHNS and SASEGT. This CDR3 contains 15 residues. Between the trimmed V and J ends, which lost 1 base and 4 bases, there was a span of 11 bases. CDR3 sequence reads: CASSEGGGRGNTIYF. The CDR3 DNA is TGTGCCAGCAGTGAAGGGGGGGGTCGAGGAAACACCATATATTTT.

This chain links TRBV30 with TRBJ1-6; a possible D gene is TRBD1 (6 bases). V was shortened by 1 base and J by 7 bases, with 8 bases between the two germline ends. CDR1 GTSNPN and CDR2 SVGIG come from the germline V gene (reference sequence). The CDR3 extends over 13 amino acids. This CDR3 reads CAWSDRANSPLHF. For the CDR3, the DNA is TGTGCCTGGAGTGACAGGGCGAATTCACCCCTCCACTTT.